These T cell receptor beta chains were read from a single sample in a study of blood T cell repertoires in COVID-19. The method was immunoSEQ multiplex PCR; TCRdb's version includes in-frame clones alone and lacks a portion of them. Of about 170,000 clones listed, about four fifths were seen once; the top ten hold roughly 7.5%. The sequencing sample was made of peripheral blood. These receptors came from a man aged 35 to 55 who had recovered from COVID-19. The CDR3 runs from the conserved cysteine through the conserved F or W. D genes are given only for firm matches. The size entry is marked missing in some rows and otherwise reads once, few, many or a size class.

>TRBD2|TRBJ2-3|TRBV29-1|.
CSVERAGLAGATDTQYF
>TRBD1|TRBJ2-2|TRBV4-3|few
CASSQDRGTALFF
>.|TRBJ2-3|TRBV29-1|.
CSVRLVPNWEVTDTQYF
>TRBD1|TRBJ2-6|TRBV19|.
CASSLGQGVGANVLTF
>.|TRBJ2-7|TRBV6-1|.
CASDQGNEQYF
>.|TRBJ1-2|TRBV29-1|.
CSVPIEDSSRGKGGYTF
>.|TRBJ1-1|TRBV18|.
CASSPIPTVEAFF
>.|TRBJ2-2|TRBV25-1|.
CASSEKKLGQPNTGELFF
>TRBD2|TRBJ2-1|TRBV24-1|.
CATSGASGNNEGQFF
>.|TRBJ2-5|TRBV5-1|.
CASSFSLQETQYF
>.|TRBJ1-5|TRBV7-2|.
CASSLLSNQPQHF
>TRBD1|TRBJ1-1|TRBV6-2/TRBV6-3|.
CASSWDRLNTEAFF
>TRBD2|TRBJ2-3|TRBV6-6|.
CASSSGGSTDTQYF
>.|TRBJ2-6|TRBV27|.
CASSPYSSGANVLTF
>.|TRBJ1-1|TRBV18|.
CASSPAGTEAFF
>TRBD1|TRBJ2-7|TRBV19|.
CASSSRQGMYEQYF
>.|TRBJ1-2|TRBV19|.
CASSATGDGYTF
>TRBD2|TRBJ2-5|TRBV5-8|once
CASSSGGWYQETQYF
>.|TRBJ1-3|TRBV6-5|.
CASMPGALSGNTIYF
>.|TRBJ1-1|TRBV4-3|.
CASSQAGRAEAFF
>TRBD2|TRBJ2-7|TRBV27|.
CASSFTSGYEQYF
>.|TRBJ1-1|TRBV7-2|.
CASSTPRGTEAFF
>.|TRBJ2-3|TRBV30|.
CAWSADWRYTDTQYF
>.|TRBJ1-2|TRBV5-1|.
CASSQGRGRGYGYTF
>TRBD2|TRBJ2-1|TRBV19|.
CASSIEAGGGGEQFF
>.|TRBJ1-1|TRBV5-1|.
CASSQQGLWMNTEAFF
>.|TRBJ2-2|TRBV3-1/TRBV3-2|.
CASSQDRQHLANTGELFF
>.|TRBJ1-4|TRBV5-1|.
CASSSGSTNEKLFF
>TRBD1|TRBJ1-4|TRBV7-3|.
CASSSVGFGTGNEKLFF
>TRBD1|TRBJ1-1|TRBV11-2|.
CASSLGTGVGVNTEAFF
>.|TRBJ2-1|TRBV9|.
CASSVGGAPGNEQFF
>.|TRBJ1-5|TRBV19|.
CATKGERYSNQPQHF
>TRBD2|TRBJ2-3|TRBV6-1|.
CASSVSGGAGGTDTQYF
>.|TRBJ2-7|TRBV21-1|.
CASSKSDRGKTYEQYF
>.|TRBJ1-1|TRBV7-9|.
CASSGGTVNTEAFF
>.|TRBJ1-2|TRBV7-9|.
CASSPVDYGYTF
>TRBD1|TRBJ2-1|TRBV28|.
CASSPWDRSARPSDEQFF
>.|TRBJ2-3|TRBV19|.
CASSDSSLDTQYF
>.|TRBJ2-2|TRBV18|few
CASSQSLGGANTGELFF
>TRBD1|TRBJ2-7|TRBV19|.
CASSLDRGGSYEQYF
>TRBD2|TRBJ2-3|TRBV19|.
CASSMELAVWTDTQYF
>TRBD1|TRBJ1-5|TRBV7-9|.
CASSGGTAREPQHF
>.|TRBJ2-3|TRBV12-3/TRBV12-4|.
CASSLGGGHTQYF
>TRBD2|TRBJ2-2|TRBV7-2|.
CASSLLTGTSGGATGELFF
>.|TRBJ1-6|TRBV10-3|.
CAISEGLSVSPLHF
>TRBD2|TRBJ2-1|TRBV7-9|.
CASSSLAGIGYNEQFF
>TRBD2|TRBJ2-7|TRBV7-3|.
CASSLLGLASGSHARQYF
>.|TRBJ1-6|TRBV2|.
CASSVQALYNSPLHF
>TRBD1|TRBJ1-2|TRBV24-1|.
CATSDPPESTGRHGYTF
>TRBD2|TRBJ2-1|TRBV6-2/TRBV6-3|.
CASSTRGLAIDEQFF